The next 23 T cell receptor beta chains were all read from a single sample in a study of blood T cell repertoires in COVID-19. Clones were read by immunoSEQ multiplex PCR, and TCRdb kept only the in-frame ones, dropping some. Found here are about 140,000 clones, approximately 80% of them singletons; the top ten hold around 1.4%. Sample: peripheral blood. Receptor source: a human donor in a cohort sampled during active COVID-19.

This clone was detected only a few times. The chain couples TRBV7-2 to TRBJ1-2; 7 bases fit TRBD1. V gave up 1 base and J gave up 10 bases; unmatched junction bases: 9. The length of the CDR3 is 14 residues. CDR1 SGHTA and CDR2 FQGNSA come from the germline V gene. The CDR3 sequence is CASSLVSRDRYYTF. CDR3 coding DNA: TGTGCCAGCAGCTTAGTCTCTAGGGACAGATACTACACCTTC. Filled out from reference TRBV7-2 and TRBJ1-2, the complete variable domain reads GAGVSQSPSNKVTEKGKDVELRCDPISGHTALYWYRQSLGQGLEFLIYFQGNSAPDKSGLPSDRFSAERTGGSVSTLTIQRTQQEDSAVYLCASSLVSRDRYYTFGSGTRLTVV.

This chain links TRBV10-3 with TRBJ2-5; D is possibly TRBD2 (7 bases). Looked up from germline, CDR1 is ENHRY and CDR2 is SYGVKD. V was shortened by 3 bases and J by 3 bases, with 8 bases between the two germline ends. CDR3 length equals 13 residues. CDR3 in DNA: TGTGCCATCAGTGAAGGGGGGGAAGAGACCCAGTACTTC. As protein: CAISEGGEETQYF.

In the case of this clone: It may be a read error: a sequence one base away is much more abundant. This chain connects TRBV11-2 to TRBJ2-1, with TRBD1 identical over 8 bases. Germline V gene lookup returns CDR1 SGHAT and CDR2 FQNNGV. Trimming took 6 bases from V and 0 from J; bases not matched to a gene: 4. The CDR3 runs to 15 residues. Here the CDR3 reads CASRSGTGSYNEQFF. DNA for the CDR3: TGTGCCAGCAGATCCGGGACAGGCTCCTACAATGAGCAGTTCTTC. Full variable domain (remainder filled in from reference TRBV11-2 and TRBJ2-1): EAGVAQSPRYKIIEKRQSVAFWCNPISGHATLYWYQQILGQGPKLLIQFQNNGVVDDSQLPKDRFSAERLKGVDSTLKIQPAKLEDSAVYLCASRSGTGSYNEQFFGPGTRLTVL.

The chain combines TRBV2 with TRBJ2-7; TRBD2 agrees at 11 bases. This CDR3 has 13 residues. Germline assignment: CDR1 SNHLY and CDR2 FYNNEI. V trimming: 4 bases; J trimming: 7 bases; junction bases outside the gene matches: 3. In DNA, the CDR3 is TGTGCCAGCAGTGGTAGCGGGAGGGGAGAGCAGTACTTC. Translation: CASSGSGRGEQYF.

This clone was recorded once. V and J are TRBV6-2 or TRBV6-3 and TRBJ2-1; 8 nucleotides agree with TRBD2. The germline V gene has CDR1 MNHEY and CDR2 SVGEGT. The CDR3 totals 17 residues. The J segment lost 4 bases and the V segment lost 5 bases, leaving 13 bases of the junction unmatched. The CDR3 spells CASSHPPRSGSYNEQFF. CDR3 DNA sequence: TGTGCCAGCAGTCACCCCCCTCGGAGCGGGAGTTACAATGAGCAGTTCTTC.

The V and J genes are TRBV29-1 and TRBJ2-2; a possible D gene is TRBD2 (5 bases). The CDR3 runs to 14 residues. The germline gives CDR1 SQVTM, CDR2 ANQGSEA. This CDR3 is CSATEGSGTGELFF. The CDR3 DNA is TGCAGTGCCACTGAAGGAAGCGGCACCGGGGAGCTGTTTTTT.

This clone is a singleton in its sample. This chain links TRBV7-2 with TRBJ2-2; 7 bases are shared with TRBD2. Germline CDR1 is SGHTA and CDR2 is FQGNSA. The CDR3 covers 16 residues. With V trimmed by 3 bases and J by 0 bases, 4 bases remained unmatched. Here the CDR3 reads CASSFRGSANTGELFF. CDR3 nucleotide sequence: TGTGCCAGCAGCTTCCGCGGGAGTGCGAACACCGGGGAGCTGTTTTTT. Full variable domain (missing parts from reference TRBV7-2 and TRBJ2-2): GAGVSQSPSNKVTEKGKDVELRCDPISGHTALYWYRQSLGQGLEFLIYFQGNSAPDKSGLPSDRFSAERTGGSVSTLTIQRTQQEDSAVYLCASSFRGSANTGELFFGEGSRLTVL.

V usage is TRBV14 and J usage is TRBJ2-5, with 12 bases that match TRBD2. The trim removed 8 bases at V and 1 base at J, leaving 2 bases unmatched. From germline, CDR1 is SGHDN and CDR2 FVKESK. There are 14 residues in the CDR3. This chain's CDR3 is CASGLAGLQETQYF. In nucleotides, the CDR3 is TGTGCCAGCGGACTAGCGGGACTCCAAGAGACCCAGTACTTC.

This chain links TRBV29-1 with TRBJ1-2; unclear D gene. Trimming stripped 3 bases from V and 5 bases from J, with 10 bases between. The CDR3 loop spans 12 amino acids. The germline V gene has CDR1 SQVTM and CDR2 ANQGSEA. In DNA form, the CDR3 reads TGCAGCGTTGATGGGGAGAAATATGGCTACACCTTC. Its translation: CSVDGEKYGYTF.

The V call is TRBV5-1, the J call TRBJ2-1, with 11 bases identical to TRBD2. The V gene's germline CDR1 is SGHRS and CDR2 YFSETQ. The CDR3 is 15 residues long. V shed 4 bases and J 6 bases; nucleotides not matched to a gene: 6. Written as DNA, the CDR3 is TGCGCCAGCAGCCGACTAGCGGGATCGGTCAATGAGCAGTTCTTC. Protein product: CASSRLAGSVNEQFF.

The rearrangement links TRBV20-1 to TRBJ1-2; no definite D call. CDR1 and CDR2 from the germline V gene are DFQATT and SNEGSKA (reference sequence). CDR3 size: 13 residues. Trimming took 4 bases from V and 7 from J, leaving 16 bases between them. As DNA, the CDR3 is TGCAGTGCTACTGAGTCGGTTGCTCGTGGCTACACCTTC. It codes for CSATESVARGYTF.

This chain links TRBV28 with TRBJ1-3; D is unresolved. The CDR3 extends over 13 amino acids. Trimming removed 8 bases at V and 4 bases at J, with 12 bases between. Per the germline V gene, CDR1 is MDHEN and CDR2 is SYDVKM. The CDR3 coding sequence is TGTGCCAGCGGAGGCCCGACAGGAAACACCATATATTTT. It is translated as CASGGPTGNTIYF.

The rearrangement links TRBV27 to TRBJ1-2, with D perhaps matching TRBD1 (5 bases). CDR1 is MNHEY and CDR2 is SMNVEV in the germline V gene (reference sequence). The CDR3 has 13 residues. Between the trimmed V and J ends, which lost 1 base and 6 bases, there was a span of 9 bases. Here the CDR3 reads CASSLWGGNGYTF. DNA for the CDR3: TGTGCCAGCAGTTTATGGGGCGGGAATGGCTACACCTTC.

J is TRBJ2-7 and V is TRBV4-3; TRBD1 aligns across 7 bases. With V trimmed by 3 bases and J by 5 bases, 13 bases remained unmatched. Per germline, CDR1 LGHNA and CDR2 YSLEER. The CDR3 runs 16 residues. The CDR3 region has the DNA TGCGCCAGCAGCCAGATGCTTGGACAGGTCGCCCACGAGCAGTACTTC. Its translation is CASSQMLGQVAHEQYF.

V gene TRBV10-2 combines with J gene TRBJ2-1; D unresolved. CDR3 length equals 15 residues. From germline, CDR1 is WSHSY and CDR2 SAAADI. V dropped 0 bases and J dropped 5 bases, with 11 bases sitting between them. CDR3 in DNA: TGCGCCAGCAGTGAGTCGTCGAGCCTAGACAATGAGCAGTTCTTC. Its translation: CASSESSSLDNEQFF.

CDR3 sequence reads: CASSDRLLNTEAFF. In DNA form, the CDR3 reads TGTGCCAGCAGCGACAGGCTTCTGAACACTGAAGCTTTCTTT. The chain employs TRBV6-5 and TRBJ1-1; weak D call: TRBD1 (6 bases). The CDR3 has 14 amino acids. Germline CDR1 MNHEY, CDR2 SVGAGI. Trimming stripped 6 bases from V and 0 bases from J, with 11 bases between.

The chain combines TRBV29-1 with TRBJ2-1, with TRBD1 matching 7 bases. The CDR3 consists of 13 residues. V was pared by 4 bases and J by 10 bases, with 10 bases of the junction left unmatched. Germline CDR1 SQVTM, CDR2 ANQGSEA. The CDR3 DNA reads TGCAGCGTTGGGGGACAGACTACCGGGGAGCAGTTCTTC. Its protein product is CSVGGQTTGEQFF.

The chain employs TRBV6-2 or TRBV6-3 and TRBJ1-3; D remains unclear. Trimming removed 2 bases at V and 2 bases at J, with 10 bases between. The V gene's germline CDR1 is MNHEY and CDR2 SVGEGT. CDR3 length: 15 residues. CDR3 residues: CASSYGSHTGNTIYF. The CDR3 DNA sequence: TGTGCCAGCAGTTACGGCAGTCATACTGGAAACACCATATATTTT.

The J gene is TRBJ2-2, the V gene TRBV28; TRBD2 aligns across 13 bases. This CDR3 contains 18 residues. The V and J ends lost 6 bases and 5 bases, in that order; junction bases with no gene match: 12. Germline values: CDR1 MDHEN, CDR2 SYDVKM. The CDR3 loop is CASRGTSGTNFRTGELFF. For the CDR3, the DNA is TGTGCCAGCAGGGGGACTAGCGGGACGAACTTTAGGACCGGGGAGCTGTTTTTT.

The J gene is TRBJ2-7, the V gene TRBV29-1, with D perhaps TRBD2 (6 bases). Trimming took 5 bases from V and 2 from J, leaving 10 bases between them. CDR1 is SQVTM and CDR2 is ANQGSEA in the germline V gene. CDR3 length: 12 residues. The CDR3 region has the DNA TGCAGCGTTTTCACGGGGGCCTACGAGCAGTACTTC. The encoded protein is CSVFTGAYEQYF.

A few counts support this clone. The rearrangement uses TRBV9 and TRBJ2-2; no definite D call. Germline V gene lookup returns CDR1 SGDLS and CDR2 YYNGEE. The length of the CDR3 is 15 residues. Between the trimmed V and J ends, which lost 6 bases and 0 bases, there was a span of 12 bases. The CDR3 is CASTSTNTNTGELFF. CDR3 in DNA: TGTGCCAGCACGTCCACTAACACGAACACCGGGGAGCTGTTTTTT.

The CDR3 sequence: CASSARDWMHYEQYF. The CDR3 bases are TGTGCCAGCAGCGCCCGGGACTGGATGCACTACGAGCAGTACTTC. This rearrangement joins TRBV9 to TRBJ2-7; perhaps TRBD2 as D (6 bases). Germline V gene sequence: CDR1 SGDLS, CDR2 YYNGEE. The ends were cut back, 3 bases at V and 3 bases at J, with 16 bases in the middle. The CDR3 has 15 amino acids.

This chain uses TRBV7-3 with TRBJ2-2; maybe TRBD2 (6 bases). Deletions cut 5 bases from V and 1 base from J, with 11 bases between. This CDR3 region has 15 residues. Germline CDR1 SGHTA, CDR2 FQGTGA. CDR3 region: CASSPRDWNTGELFF. CDR3 sequence (DNA): TGTGCCAGCAGCCCCCGGGACTGGAACACCGGGGAGCTGTTTTTT.